Following are 32 T cell receptor beta chains from one sample sequenced in a study of cytomegalovirus exposure and HLA in healthy donors. This table comes from immunoSEQ multiplex PCR, and its TCRdb copy is limited to in-frame clones, with some not included. This table holds under 200,000 clones, 85% to 90% found once. The sample consisted of PBMCs. Receptor source: a woman in her twenties or thirties in good health and CMV-seronegative.

Comment on this clone: The junction does not match germline at one end; this may be a read error. The chain recombines TRBV7-2 with TRBJ2-3; possibly TRBD1 or TRBD2 for D (6 bases each). Per germline, CDR1 SGHTA and CDR2 FQGNSA. CDR3 length equals 16 residues. CDR3 sequence: CASGLGGFRVGYTQYF. Here the CDR3 DNA reads TGTGCCAGCGGCTTAGGGGGGTTCAGGGTGGGATATACGCAGTATTTT.

The V call is TRBV28, the J call TRBJ2-5, with 10 bases fitting TRBD1. Germline CDR1 reads MDHEN; CDR2 reads SYDVKM. This CDR3 is 15 amino acids long. Trimming at V came to 5 bases and at J to 9 bases, leaving 12 bases not matched to a gene. CDR3 region: CASSHSGTGVVAQYF. In DNA form, the CDR3 reads TGTGCCAGCAGTCACTCCGGGACAGGGGTTGTGGCCCAGTACTTC.

The genes are TRBV27 and TRBJ2-7; D is uncertain. From germline, CDR1 is MNHEY and CDR2 SMNVEV (reference sequence). V lost 6 bases and J lost 5, with 11 bases in between. The CDR3 loop spans 12 amino acids. This chain's CDR3 is CASSPRRDEQYF. The CDR3, as DNA: TGTGCCAGCAGCCCCAGGAGAGACGAGCAGTACTTC.

The chain uses TRBV7-2 and TRBJ2-1; 11 nucleotides align to TRBD2. Germline loops: CDR1 SGHTA, CDR2 FQGNSA. V dropped 3 bases and J dropped 8; count of bases not matched to a gene: 6. This CDR3 is built from 15 residues. Here the CDR3 DNA reads TGTGCCAGCAGCTTTAGCGGGGGGGCAAGGGATGAGCAGTTCTTC. It codes for CASSFSGGARDEQFF.

CDR3 DNA: TGTGCCAGCAGTCCCTCCCAAGAGCGGGAGGTCCCTTCCTACGAGCAGTACTTC. This translates into CASSPSQEREVPSYEQYF. The chain uses TRBV27 and TRBJ2-7; 9 nucleotides align to TRBD2. After removal of 5 bases from V and 1 base from J, the junction contained 15 bases not matched to a gene. Germline CDR1 reads MNHEY; CDR2 reads SMNVEV (reference sequence). The CDR3 consists of 18 residues.

The chain joins TRBV15 to TRBJ1-5; TRBD1 is a possible D gene (5 bases). The CDR3 is 15 amino acids. The germline gives CDR1 LNHNV, CDR2 YYDKDF (reference sequence). Trimming took 0 bases from V and 4 from J, leaving 10 bases between them. CDR3 sequence reads: CATSRDPGGNQPQHF. CDR3 in DNA: TGTGCCACCAGCAGAGATCCGGGGGGTAATCAGCCCCAGCATTTT.

The chain recombines TRBV6-6 with TRBJ1-2; no reliable D call. In germline, CDR1 is MNHNY, CDR2 SVGAGI (reference sequence). Trimming cost V 6 bases and J 13 bases, with 15 bases left between them. The CDR3 is made up of 11 amino acids. The CDR3 spells CASSYGEGGTF. The DNA of the CDR3 is TGTGCCAGCAGCTATGGTGAGGGCGGCACCTTC.

This chain uses TRBV29-1 with TRBJ2-2, with D perhaps assigned TRBD1 or TRBD2 (5 bases each). The CDR3 is 13 residues long. The ends were cut back, 7 bases at V and 7 bases at J, with 16 bases in the middle. CDR1 is SQVTM, CDR2 ANQGSEA, per germline. CDR3 loop: CSARHRGDGELFF. The CDR3 DNA follows: TGCAGCGCCCGTCACCGGGGCGACGGGGAGCTGTTTTTT.

The chain couples TRBV5-6 to TRBJ2-2; 8 nucleotides match TRBD1. The CDR3 covers 16 residues. V lost 4 bases, J lost 8 bases, and 13 bases stayed unmatched. Per germline, CDR1 SGHDT and CDR2 YYEEEE. CDR3 in DNA: TGTGCCAGCAGCCCCGTTCCAGGACAGGGTCTTGGGGAGCTGTTTTTT. Translating it yields CASSPVPGQGLGELFF. The full variable domain, in which reference TRBV5-6 and TRBJ2-2 provide the parts outside the CDR3, is DAGVTQSPTHLIKTRGQQVTLRCSPKSGHDTVSWYQQALGQGPQFIFQYYEEEERQRGNFPDRFSGHQFPNYSSELNVNALLLGDSALYLCASSPVPGQGLGELFFGEGSRLTVL.

V is TRBV25-1 and J is TRBJ1-4; possible D gene TRBD1, 6 bases. Germline V gives CDR1 MGHDK, CDR2 SYGVNS. V was pared by 2 bases and J by 4 bases, with 14 bases between. The CDR3 has 16 amino acids. The CDR3 coding sequence is TGTGCCAGCAGTGAAACTCCCGGGACACTTAATGAAAAACTGTTTTTT. Protein: CASSETPGTLNEKLFF.

V and J are TRBV6-5 and TRBJ1-3; 7 positions agree with TRBD1. CDR1 MNHEY and CDR2 SVGAGI come from the germline V gene. Unmatched junction bases numbered 8, after V lost 5 bases and J lost 4 bases. The CDR3 contains 15 residues. As DNA, the CDR3 is TGTGCCAGCAGTCCCGGGACAGAGCCAGGAAACACCATATATTTT. This gives the protein CASSPGTEPGNTIYF.

V is TRBV7-6 and J is TRBJ2-1; 10 bases map to TRBD1. The CDR3 totals 16 residues. V shed 5 bases and J 4 bases; nucleotides not matched to a gene: 8. CDR1 is SGHVS and CDR2 is FNYEAQ in the germline V gene. The CDR3 spells CASSTLRTGGYNEQFF. The CDR3 DNA reads as TGTGCCAGCAGCACGCTAAGGACAGGGGGGTACAATGAGCAGTTCTTC.

Turning to this clone: Other nucleotide sequences in the sample specify the same CDR3. V and J are TRBV2 and TRBJ2-7; D gene ambiguous. Trimming removed 8 bases from V and 7 bases from J, with 9 bases in between. Per the germline V gene, CDR1 is SNHLY and CDR2 is FYNNEI. There are 10 residues in the CDR3. The CDR3 reads CASGLGEQYF. The CDR3 coding sequence is TGTGCCAGCGGCCTAGGGGAGCAGTACTTC.

The chain links TRBV19 to TRBJ1-4; D is unresolved. CDR3 length equals 14 residues. The germline CDR1 and CDR2 sequences are LNHDA and SQIVND (reference sequence). V was trimmed by 3 bases and J by 10 bases, leaving 15 bases between them. The CDR3 here is CASSIGQSRGKLFF. CDR3 coding DNA: TGTGCCAGTAGTATTGGGCAGTCTCGCGGAAAACTGTTTTTT.

This rearrangement joins TRBV7-2 to TRBJ1-1, with a weak D call TRBD1 (5 bases). The V gene lost 1 base and the J gene lost 4 bases, with 7 bases spanning the gap. Per the germline V gene, CDR1 is SGHTA and CDR2 is FQGNSA. The CDR3 runs to 13 residues. This chain's CDR3 is CASSLVQGTEAFF. The DNA for the CDR3 is TGTGCCAGCAGCTTAGTGCAGGGCACTGAAGCTTTCTTT. Together with reference TRBV7-2 and TRBJ1-1, the CDR3 gives the full variable domain: GAGVSQSPSNKVTEKGKDVELRCDPISGHTALYWYRQSLGQGLEFLIYFQGNSAPDKSGLPSDRFSAERTGGSVSTLTIQRTQQEDSAVYLCASSLVQGTEAFFGQGTRLTVV.

This rearrangement joins TRBV4-3 to TRBJ2-3, with TRBD1 identical over 7 bases. This CDR3 region has 19 residues. V lost 0 bases to trimming and J lost 3 bases; unmatched junction nucleotides: 15. CDR1 LGHNA and CDR2 YSLEER come from the germline V gene. CDR3 sequence reads: CASSQDQYEGAFLTDTQYF. The CDR3 DNA reads TGCGCCAGCAGCCAAGATCAATATGAGGGGGCGTTTTTGACAGATACGCAGTATTTT.

In its sample, this clone was seen once. The chain combines TRBV19 with TRBJ2-1; TRBD1 aligns across 7 bases. The length of the CDR3 is 14 residues. V gave up 2 bases and J gave up 10 bases; unmatched junction bases: 8. Per germline, CDR1 LNHDA and CDR2 SQIVND (reference sequence). The CDR3 is CASSITPWTGEQFF. CDR3 sequence (DNA): TGTGCCAGTAGTATAACCCCGTGGACAGGAGAGCAGTTCTTC.

The J gene is TRBJ2-7, the V gene TRBV6-5; 9 nucleotides agree with TRBD2. Germline V CDR1 and CDR2: MNHEY, SVGAGI. Germline trimming cut 0 bases from V and 3 bases from J; bases unmatched to any gene: 3. The CDR3 loop spans 15 amino acids. In DNA form, the CDR3 reads TGTGCCAGCAGTTACTCGACTAGCGGAGGCTACGAGCAGTACTTC. It specifies CASSYSTSGGYEQYF.

The V gene is TRBV11-2, the J gene TRBJ2-1; possible D gene TRBD1, 6 bases. The germline V and J ends were trimmed by 2 bases and 8 bases, with 13 bases remaining between them. Germline lookup yields CDR1 SGHAT and CDR2 FQNNGV. The CDR3 is 14 residues long. CDR3 nucleotides: TGTGCCAGCAGCTTATGGGGGCAACTCGATGAGCAGTTCTTC. It yields the protein CASSLWGQLDEQFF.

The CDR3 sequence is CASSQETRGKLFF. DNA for the CDR3: TGCGCCAGCAGCCAAGAGACGAGGGGAAAACTGTTTTTT. The V call is TRBV4-3, the J call TRBJ1-4; TRBD1 is a possible D gene (5 bases). There are 13 residues in the CDR3. Germline V gene lookup returns CDR1 LGHNA and CDR2 YSLEER. With 0 bases removed from V and 10 bases from J, the gap between germline ends came to 9 bases.

The rearrangement uses TRBV27 and TRBJ2-5; 9 bases map to TRBD1. The ends lost 3 bases at V and 7 bases at J; junction bases unmatched: 6. Germline V gene lookup returns CDR1 MNHEY and CDR2 SMNVEV (reference sequence). This CDR3 has 14 amino acids. The CDR3 loop is CASSFTGQGTTQYF. The CDR3 coding sequence is TGTGCCAGCAGTTTCACCGGACAGGGGACGACCCAGTACTTC.

The chain carries TRBV5-1 and TRBJ2-7, with a tentative D call TRBD1 (6 bases). Trimming removed 4 bases at V and 3 bases at J, with 20 bases between. The CDR3 sequence is 16 residues long. Germline CDR1 SGHRS, CDR2 YFSETQ. DNA for the CDR3: TGCGCCAGCAGCGCTAGGGGGACGGACAGCTTCTACGAGCAGTACTTC. Its protein is CASSARGTDSFYEQYF.

J is TRBJ2-2 and V is TRBV6-6, with 7 bases matching TRBD2. Germline V gives CDR1 MNHNY, CDR2 SVGAGI (reference sequence). After removal of 6 bases from V and 0 bases from J, the junction contained 4 bases not matched to a gene. The CDR3 covers 15 residues. CDR3: CASSLTSPNTGELFF. The CDR3 DNA sequence: TGTGCCAGCAGCCTGACTAGCCCGAACACCGGGGAGCTGTTTTTT.

In this sample, this clone turned up once. The chain uses TRBV28 and TRBJ1-5; 9 bases map to TRBD1. Unmatched junction bases numbered 14, after V lost 4 bases and J lost 4 bases. Germline V gene sequence: CDR1 MDHEN, CDR2 SYDVKM. The CDR3 length is 18 residues. For the CDR3, the DNA is TGTGCCAGCAGTTCGATCTACCCACAGGGGGCTGAAAATCAGCCCCAGCATTTT. Translation gives CASSSIYPQGAENQPQHF.

This rearrangement joins TRBV4-1 to TRBJ2-3, with 9 bases lining up with TRBD1. Germline V gene lookup returns CDR1 MGHRA and CDR2 YSYEKL. The length of the CDR3 is 15 residues. The junction had 5 bases not matched to a gene; V was cut back by 4 bases and J by 3 bases. The CDR3 DNA is TGCGCCAGCAGCCTAGGGGACAGGGCAACAGATACGCAGTATTTT. This gives the protein CASSLGDRATDTQYF.

This chain connects TRBV4-2 to TRBJ2-7; D gene ambiguous. Per the germline V gene, CDR1 is LGHNA and CDR2 is YNFKEQ. The CDR3 totals 13 residues. Deletions cut 1 base from V and 4 bases from J, with 8 bases between. The CDR3 nucleotides read TGTGCCAGCAGCCAAGGTCTATCTTACGAGCAGTACTTC. This gives the protein CASSQGLSYEQYF.

V gene TRBV14 combines with J gene TRBJ2-6; no reliable D call. CDR3 length: 16 residues. Trimming removed 1 base at V and 0 bases at J, with 7 bases between. The V gene's germline CDR1 is SGHDN and CDR2 FVKESK. This chain's CDR3 is CASSQGVTSGANVLTF. The CDR3 DNA reads TGTGCCAGCAGCCAAGGCGTGACCTCTGGGGCCAACGTCCTGACTTTC.

The chain has TRBV7-2 and TRBJ2-3; maybe TRBD1 (7 bases). Deletions cut 5 bases from V and 2 bases from J, with 11 bases between. CDR1 is SGHTA, CDR2 FQGNSA, per germline. The CDR3 totals 14 residues. The CDR3 nucleotides are TGTGCCAGCAGCCCAGGGGGGCTCACAGATACGCAGTATTTT. Its translation: CASSPGGLTDTQYF.

The chain has TRBV6-6 and TRBJ2-1, with no clear D. The germline V gene has CDR1 MNHNY and CDR2 SVGAGI (reference sequence). V lost 11 bases and J 2 bases, leaving 10 bases between the germline ends. CDR3 length equals 12 residues. The CDR3 sequence is CAGGEAYNEQFF. CDR3 nucleotides: TGTGCCGGCGGCGAGGCCTACAATGAGCAGTTCTTC.

The rearrangement links TRBV15 to TRBJ2-2; 9 bases match TRBD1. V lost 5 bases, J lost 4 bases, and 8 bases stayed unmatched. Germline assignment: CDR1 LNHNV and CDR2 YYDKDF (reference sequence). This CDR3 comprises 16 residues. CDR3 amino acids: CATSVYRGLSTGELFF. The DNA for the CDR3 is TGTGCCACCAGCGTCTACAGGGGGCTAAGCACCGGGGAGCTGTTTTTT.

V gene TRBV5-1 combines with J gene TRBJ1-1; D remains ambiguous. Trimming took 0 bases from V and 3 from J, leaving 9 bases between them. This CDR3 is 14 amino acids long. Germline loops: CDR1 SGHRS, CDR2 YFSETQ. This CDR3 reads CASSLDIRDTEAFF. The CDR3 DNA reads as TGCGCCAGCAGCTTGGATATCCGGGACACTGAAGCTTTCTTT.

This chain joins TRBV11-1 and TRBJ2-7, with TRBD2 identical over 7 bases. Germline V gene sequence: CDR1 SGHAT, CDR2 FQDESV (reference sequence). With V trimmed by 5 bases and J by 2 bases, 9 bases remained unmatched. The CDR3 sequence is 15 residues long. DNA for the CDR3: TGTGCCAGCAGCCTGGGAGGGGATTTTGCCTACGAGCAGTACTTC. It specifies CASSLGGDFAYEQYF.